These 21 T cell receptor beta chains came from one sample sequenced in a study of shared clonotypes between healthy human individuals. TCRdb's copy holds only in-frame clones and misses some; the assay was immunoSEQ multiplex PCR. The table lists about 1.1 million clones, approximately 80% of them singletons. Material: memory CD4+ T cells from PBMCs. The subset was: CD45RA-negative fraction. These receptors came from a man aged 18-30 years in good health. Some clones in this sample may be carry-over from other donors' samples.

This clone came up once. The chain carries TRBV28 and TRBJ2-7; D unclear. From germline, CDR1 is MDHEN and CDR2 SYDVKM. Deletions cut 7 bases from V and 2 bases from J, with 12 bases between. This CDR3 has 13 amino acids. Here the CDR3 DNA reads TGTGCCAGCAATTCCCCGGCCGCCTACGAGCAGTACTTC. Translated, it gives CASNSPAAYEQYF.

This sequence joins TRBV29-1 and TRBJ2-2; unclear D gene. Germline V gene sequence: CDR1 SQVTM, CDR2 ANQGSEA. The CDR3 spans 11 residues. V gave up 4 bases and J gave up 6 bases, with 6 bases separating them. In nucleotides, the CDR3 is TGCAGCGTTGTGGCGGCCGGGGAGCTGTTTTTT. It encodes CSVVAAGELFF.

Many counts were recorded for this clone. The same CDR3 is also encoded by other DNA sequences in this sample. The J gene is TRBJ2-7, the V gene TRBV28, with 8 positions matching TRBD1. Looked up from germline, CDR1 is MDHEN and CDR2 is SYDVKM. The junction had 6 bases not matched to a gene; V was cut back by 4 bases and J by 7 bases. This CDR3 region has 13 residues. The CDR3: CASSWTGKGEQYF. The CDR3 bases are TGTGCCAGCAGTTGGACAGGGAAGGGGGAGCAGTACTTC.

Only a few counts were recorded for this clone. V and J are TRBV11-3 and TRBJ2-2, with a tentative D call TRBD1 (6 bases). CDR1 and CDR2 from the germline V gene are SGHNT and YENEEA. Trimming shortened V by 6 bases and J by 4 bases, and 12 bases separated the two germline ends. This CDR3 comprises 14 residues. Here the CDR3 reads CASRQQGVTGELFF. CDR3 sequence (DNA): TGTGCCAGCAGACAACAGGGAGTCACCGGGGAGCTGTTTTTT.

The gene calls are TRBV5-1 and TRBJ2-3, with D perhaps being TRBD1 or TRBD2 (5 bases each). The CDR3 contains 13 residues. Germline lookup yields CDR1 SGHRS and CDR2 YFSETQ. The V gene lost 3 bases and the J gene lost 3 bases, with 8 bases spanning the gap. The CDR3 DNA follows: TGCGCCAGCAGCTGGGACGGGACAGATACGCAGTATTTT. This encodes CASSWDGTDTQYF.

The V and J genes are TRBV25-1 and TRBJ2-7; no clear D gene. Trimming pared 6 bases from V and 1 base from J, leaving 7 bases between. The germline gives CDR1 MGHDK, CDR2 SYGVNS. The CDR3 totals 12 residues. CDR3 DNA sequence: TGTGCCAGCAGAAAACAGTCCTACGAGCAGTACTTC. This gives the protein CASRKQSYEQYF.

The chain is built from TRBV9 and TRBJ1-3; D unresolved. Germline CDR1 reads SGDLS; CDR2 reads YYNGEE. Trimming removed 4 bases from V and 0 bases from J, with 17 bases in between. CDR3 size: 17 residues. The CDR3 region has the DNA TGTGCCAGCAGCAACGTAGATCAGGTCCTCTCTGGAAACACCATATATTTT. Translating gives CASSNVDQVLSGNTIYF.

This chain links TRBV2 with TRBJ1-3; the D is unclear. Per the germline V gene, CDR1 is SNHLY and CDR2 is FYNNEI. Trimming took off 4 bases at V and 0 bases at J, with 13 bases between the two ends. This CDR3 has 16 amino acids. This CDR3 is CASSGDRALSGNTIYF. In DNA form, the CDR3 reads TGTGCCAGCAGTGGGGATAGGGCCCTCTCTGGAAACACCATATATTTT.

V usage is TRBV5-1 and J usage is TRBJ2-1; TRBD2 matches at 10 bases. V trimming: 0 bases; J trimming: 7 bases; junction bases outside the gene matches: 4. This CDR3 is 15 amino acids long. The germline V gene encodes CDR1 SGHRS and CDR2 YFSETQ. The CDR3 region has the DNA TGCGCCAGCAGCTTGGGGACTAGCGGCCAAAATGAGCAGTTCTTC. Amino acids: CASSLGTSGQNEQFF.

V and J are TRBV29-1 and TRBJ2-5; D gene unclear. Germline V gene lookup returns CDR1 SQVTM and CDR2 ANQGSEA. The CDR3 length is 10 residues. Trimming cost V 4 bases and J 5 bases, with 5 bases left between them. The CDR3 coding sequence is TGCAGCGTTGTCGCGGAGACCCAGTACTTC. It translates to CSVVAETQYF.

This chain links TRBV28 with TRBJ2-5; 15 bases match TRBD2. Trimming at V came to 6 bases and at J to 1 base, leaving 3 bases not matched to a gene. CDR1 and CDR2 from the germline V gene are MDHEN and SYDVKM. The CDR3 is 16 residues long. As DNA, the CDR3 is TGTGCCAGCAGGCCGGGACTAGCGGGAGGCCAAGAGACCCAGTACTTC. This codes for CASRPGLAGGQETQYF.

The rearrangement links TRBV5-1 to TRBJ2-7; 7 positions match TRBD1. Germline V gene data show CDR1 as SGHRS and CDR2 as YFSETQ. The CDR3 covers 15 residues. After removal of 1 base from V and 0 bases from J, the junction contained 4 bases not matched to a gene. Written as DNA, the CDR3 is TGCGCCAGCAGCTTGCTACAGGGGAGCTCCTACGAGCAGTACTTC. Translation gives CASSLLQGSSYEQYF.

Only one count was recorded for this clone. This sequence joins TRBV5-1 and TRBJ1-1; a possible D gene is TRBD1 (6 bases). The CDR3 consists of 14 residues. V was clipped by 5 bases and J by 6 bases, with 17 bases between them. Germline V lookup: CDR1 SGHRS, CDR2 YFSETQ. CDR3 amino acids: CASRSAGARAEAFF. The DNA for the CDR3 is TGCGCCAGCAGGTCTGCGGGGGCCAGGGCTGAAGCTTTCTTT.

This clone appeared a few times. The J gene is TRBJ2-5, the V gene TRBV7-9, with TRBD2 matching over 10 bases. V was clipped by 8 bases and J by 4 bases; unmatched bases: 7. CDR1 and CDR2 from the germline V gene are SEHNR and FQNEAQ (reference sequence). This CDR3 has 14 residues. CDR3 sequence: CASVRTSGRETQYF. The CDR3 DNA reads as TGTGCCAGCGTCAGGACTAGCGGCCGAGAGACCCAGTACTTC. Looking up the rest from reference TRBV7-9 and TRBJ2-5 gives the full variable domain: DTGVSQNPRHKITKRGQNVTFRCDPISEHNRLYWYRQTLGQGPEFLTYFQNEAQLEKSRLLSDRFSAERPKGSFSTLEIQRTEQGDSAMYLCASVRTSGRETQYFGPGTRLLVL.

CDR3: CASSGSGSQDEKLFF. CDR3 bases: TGTGCCAGCTCAGGATCCGGGAGCCAGGATGAAAAACTGTTTTTT. This chain uses TRBV18 with TRBJ1-4; the D is unclear. V shed 5 bases and J shed 6 bases, with 16 bases lying between them. This CDR3 spans 15 amino acids. CDR1 is KGHSH and CDR2 is LQKENI in the germline V gene.

The chain has TRBV7-8 and TRBJ2-1; D remains unclear. The V gene lost 3 bases and the J gene lost 6 bases, with 15 bases spanning the gap. CDR1 and CDR2 (germline): SGHVS, FQNEAQ. There are 15 residues in the CDR3. The CDR3 is CASSLFWPGGNEQFF. Written as DNA, the CDR3 is TGTGCCAGCAGCTTGTTTTGGCCGGGCGGCAATGAGCAGTTCTTC.

The chain combines TRBV6-5 with TRBJ2-5; D not resolved. Germline V lookup: CDR1 MNHEY, CDR2 SVGAGI. V lost 9 bases to trimming and J lost 5 bases, with 16 bases between them. The CDR3 covers 13 residues. The CDR3 coding sequence is TGTGCCAGTCTTGGGAATAACGGGGAGACCCAGTACTTC. This gives the protein CASLGNNGETQYF.

V usage is TRBV10-3 and J usage is TRBJ1-2, with D maybe TRBD1 (5 bases). This CDR3 contains 16 residues. The germline V gene has CDR1 ENHRY and CDR2 SYGVKD. Trimming pared 7 bases from V and 2 bases from J, leaving 20 bases between. CDR3 sequence (DNA): TGTGCCATCACTCGAGCCAGGGAGGCTGGGAACTATGGCTACACCTTC. Translated, it gives CAITRAREAGNYGYTF.

The chain links TRBV5-1 to TRBJ2-2; no firm D call. The germline CDR1 and CDR2 sequences are SGHRS and YFSETQ. The V end lost 0 bases, the J end lost 7 bases, and 10 bases lay between the germline ends. This CDR3 is 14 amino acids long. The CDR3 protein is CASSLDLAVGELFF. The CDR3 coding sequence is TGCGCCAGCAGCTTGGATCTGGCCGTCGGGGAGCTGTTTTTT.

V is TRBV5-1 and J is TRBJ1-4; the D gene is possibly TRBD1 (5 bases). The CDR3 runs 17 residues. The germline V and J ends were trimmed by 6 bases and 8 bases, with 26 bases remaining between them. The germline V gene has CDR1 SGHRS and CDR2 YFSETQ. CDR3 amino acids: CASTSGISMQGGEKLFF. The CDR3 region has the DNA TGCGCCAGCACCTCGGGAATTTCAATGCAGGGTGGGGAAAAACTGTTTTTT. The full variable domain, completed using reference TRBV5-1 and TRBJ1-4, is KAGVTQTPRYLIKTRGQQVTLSCSPISGHRSVSWYQQTPGQGLQFLFEYFSETQRNKGNFPGRFSGRQFSNSRSEMNVSTLELGDSALYLCASTSGISMQGGEKLFFGSGTQLSVL.

In its sample, this clone was seen a few times. The chain recombines TRBV2 with TRBJ1-1; D possibly corresponds to TRBD1 (5 bases). The CDR3 runs to 12 residues. The ends were cut back, 11 bases at V and 8 bases at J, with 18 bases in the middle. CDR1 is SNHLY and CDR2 is FYNNEI in the germline V gene. The DNA for the CDR3 is TGTGCCTCCGCCATAGTCGACAGAGAAGCTTTCTTT. This translates into CASAIVDREAFF.